The 23 T cell receptor beta chains listed next were all sequenced from one sample in a study of CD8 T cells in Susac syndrome. The RNA input was roughly 0.45 to 1 ug, and it was reverse transcribed with random hexamers. TCRdb re-analysed the immunoSEQ multiplex PCR reads in MiXCR, keeping a single row per CDR3 protein. The table records some 110,000 distinct CDR3 sequences, more than 85% of them present only once. Sequenced: CD4+ T cells from PBMCs. The receptors derive from a human donor with multiple sclerosis.

The V gene is TRBV20-1, the J gene TRBJ2-2; D remains ambiguous. Trimming pared 5 bases from V and 0 bases from J, leaving 7 bases between. The germline gives CDR1 DFQATT, CDR2 SNEGSKA (reference sequence). The CDR3 has 13 amino acids. DNA for the CDR3: TGCAGTGCTTACTGGTCGAACACCGGGGAGCTGTTTTTT. Amino acids: CSAYWSNTGELFF.

The J gene is TRBJ2-6, the V gene TRBV6-1, with a tentative D call TRBD1 (6 bases). Trimming took off 7 bases at V and 2 bases at J, with 15 bases between the two ends. The CDR3 totals 16 residues. Germline CDR1 is MNHNS and CDR2 is SASEGT. The chain's CDR3 is CASKETGYAGANVLTF. The CDR3 bases are TGTGCCAGCAAGGAAACAGGGTATGCTGGGGCCAACGTCCTGACTTTC.

The genes are TRBV5-4 and TRBJ2-1; D gene ambiguous. The CDR3 spans 14 residues. Trimming removed 0 bases at V and 2 bases at J, with 6 bases between. Germline loops: CDR1 SGHNT, CDR2 YYREEE (reference sequence). CDR3: CASSLGGPYNEQFF. For the CDR3, the DNA is TGTGCCAGCAGCTTGGGTGGCCCCTACAATGAGCAGTTCTTC.

This chain links TRBV12-3 or TRBV12-4 with TRBJ1-5; no clear D. V was clipped by 5 bases and J by 5 bases, with 10 bases between them. CDR3 length equals 13 residues. The CDR3 loop reads CASSPRADQPQHF. For the CDR3, the DNA is TGTGCCAGCAGTCCAAGAGCAGATCAGCCCCAGCATTTT.

Concerning this clonotype itself: An end of the junction does not agree with germline; a read error may underlie this. The chain couples TRBV5-6 to TRBJ1-2; no clear D gene. The CDR3 covers 12 residues. In germline, CDR1 is SGHDT, CDR2 YYEEEE. The CDR3 reads CASSFQSYVYTF. Written as DNA, the CDR3 is TGTGCCAGCAGCTTTCAGTCCTATGTCTACACCTTC. Using reference TRBV5-6 and TRBJ1-2 for the parts outside the CDR3, the full variable domain is DAGVTQSPTHLIKTRGQQVTLRCSPKSGHDTVSWYQQALGQGPQFIFQYYEEEERQRGNFPDRFSGHQFPNYSSELNVNALLLGDSALYLCASSFQSYVYTFGSGTRLTVV.

The chain uses TRBV2 and TRBJ2-7; D remains ambiguous. Looked up from germline, CDR1 is SNHLY and CDR2 is FYNNEI. This CDR3 has 13 amino acids. Trimming stripped 5 bases from V and 3 bases from J, with 11 bases between. CDR3 DNA sequence: TGTGCCAGCAGTTCCGGGTCCATCTACGAGCAGTACTTC. Protein: CASSSGSIYEQYF.

The chain couples TRBV7-2 to TRBJ2-5, with TRBD2 as a possible D gene (5 bases). Germline CDR1 SGHTA, CDR2 FQGNSA. The CDR3 has 13 amino acids. Trimming stripped 4 bases from V and 5 bases from J, with 11 bases between. The CDR3 coding sequence is TGTGCCAGCAGCTCAATCCCGGGGGAGACCCAGTACTTC. This codes for CASSSIPGETQYF.

The V call is TRBV14, the J call TRBJ1-2, with D possibly matching TRBD1 (5 bases). CDR1 and CDR2 from the germline V gene are SGHDN and FVKESK. V was trimmed by 4 bases and J by 2 bases, leaving 14 bases between them. The CDR3 runs to 15 residues. The CDR3 coding sequence is TGTGCCAGCAGCCCCAGAAGGGGAGTGAACTATGGCTACACCTTC. As protein: CASSPRRGVNYGYTF.

The rearrangement links TRBV12-5 to TRBJ1-2, with 8 bases lining up with TRBD1. CDR1 and CDR2 from the germline V gene are LGHNT and FRNRAP. Trimming took 3 bases from V and 4 from J; bases not matched to a gene: 4. The CDR3 is 14 residues long. CDR3 coding DNA: TGTGCTAGTGGTTTCGGACAGGGTGGCTATGGCTACACCTTC. Translation gives CASGFGQGGYGYTF.

The rearrangement links TRBV25-1 to TRBJ2-1; TRBD1 might be the D (6 bases). V was cut by 2 bases and J by 8 bases, with 10 bases left in between. The CDR3 sequence is 13 residues long. Germline values: CDR1 MGHDK, CDR2 SYGVNS. As DNA, the CDR3 is TGTGCCAGCAGTGAAGGGGGCTTGGATGAGCAGTTCTTC. Encoded protein: CASSEGGLDEQFF.

The rearrangement links TRBV28 to TRBJ2-3; D is possibly TRBD1 (6 bases). Trimming pared 3 bases from V and 4 bases from J, leaving 14 bases between. The CDR3 runs to 15 residues. Germline CDR1 MDHEN, CDR2 SYDVKM. The DNA for the CDR3 is TGTGCCAGCAGTTTGCCAACAGGGTGGGCAGATACGCAGTATTTT. It encodes CASSLPTGWADTQYF.

This clonotype was seen a few times. V gene TRBV28 combines with J gene TRBJ2-7; D unclear. CDR3 size: 17 residues. Trimming left V 6 bases short and J 3 bases short, with 24 bases between. The germline V gene has CDR1 MDHEN and CDR2 SYDVKM. In DNA form, the CDR3 reads TGTGCCAGCAGCCCAAAAAGCCTCAGGCGCAGACACTACGAGCAGTACTTC. Its translation is CASSPKSLRRRHYEQYF.

The V call is TRBV6-2 or TRBV6-3, the J call TRBJ1-1; D not certain. Trimming took off 1 base at V and 1 base at J, with 4 bases between the two ends. This CDR3 spans 13 amino acids. Germline values: CDR1 MNHEY, CDR2 SVGEGT. The CDR3 DNA reads as TGTGCCAGCAGTTACTGGGGGAACACTGAAGCTTTCTTT. As protein: CASSYWGNTEAFF.

This clonotype was counted only a few times. This chain links TRBV7-2 with TRBJ1-5; D is uncertain. Trimming left V 1 base short and J 5 bases short, with 6 bases between. The CDR3 extends over 13 amino acids. Germline lookup yields CDR1 SGHTA and CDR2 FQGNSA. CDR3 nucleotide sequence: TGTGCCAGCAGCTTAGACAGCGATCAGCCCCAGCATTTT. Translated: CASSLDSDQPQHF.

The chain carries TRBV5-1 and TRBJ1-1, with a tentative D call TRBD1 (6 bases). V lost 0 bases, J lost 4 bases, and 7 bases lay in between. CDR1 is SGHRS and CDR2 is YFSETQ in the germline V gene. The CDR3 totals 13 residues. The CDR3 sequence: CASSLEGGTEAFF. The CDR3 DNA reads TGCGCCAGCAGCTTGGAGGGGGGCACTGAAGCTTTCTTT.

This chain connects TRBV9 to TRBJ2-7, with TRBD1 matching 10 bases. This CDR3 has 15 residues. The V gene end was trimmed by 3 bases and the J gene end by 5 bases; junction bases not matched to a gene: 8. CDR1 is SGDLS and CDR2 is YYNGEE in the germline V gene. Here the CDR3 DNA reads TGTGCCAGCAGCGCTCAGACAGGGGGCATCAACGAGCAGTACTTC. This codes for CASSAQTGGINEQYF.

The CDR3 reads CASSRPGRETEAFF. CDR3 bases: TGTGCCAGCAGCCGACCGGGACGGGAAACTGAAGCTTTCTTT. The genes are TRBV21-1 and TRBJ1-1; TRBD1 is the table's D call and was not checked against the DNA. TRBV21-1 is annotated as a pseudogene. The CDR3 totals 14 residues.

The rearrangement links TRBV27 to TRBJ1-4, with 8 bases identical to TRBD1. V was clipped by 10 bases and J by 7 bases; unmatched bases: 8. The CDR3 runs to 13 residues. The germline CDR1 and CDR2 sequences are MNHEY and SMNVEV (reference sequence). The CDR3 DNA follows: TGTGCCACCAGGAGACAGGGGTCTGAAAAACTGTTTTTT. It specifies CATRRQGSEKLFF.

V usage is TRBV7-2 and J usage is TRBJ1-1; 7 bases map to TRBD1. Trimming took 5 bases from V and 11 from J; bases not matched to a gene: 11. From germline, CDR1 is SGHTA and CDR2 FQGNSA. The CDR3 is 13 amino acids. The CDR3 DNA follows: TGTGCCAGCAGCCCCGCCGGGGACAGTCGGGCTTTCTTT. The encoded protein is CASSPAGDSRAFF.

Here the CDR3 DNA reads TGTGCCAGCAGTCGCCGCTCTGGGGGCGAAAAACTGTTTTTT. It is translated as CASSRRSGGEKLFF. The V and J genes are TRBV6-5 and TRBJ1-4; perhaps TRBD1 as D (6 bases). CDR1 is MNHEY and CDR2 is SVGAGI in the germline V gene. The CDR3 sequence is 14 residues long. Trimming removed 5 bases at V and 8 bases at J, with 15 bases between.

The chain couples TRBV5-6 to TRBJ1-1; D unresolved. Germline assignment: CDR1 SGHDT and CDR2 YYEEEE. With 4 bases removed from V and 3 bases from J, the gap between germline ends came to 13 bases. The CDR3 sequence is 14 residues long. Written as DNA, the CDR3 is TGTGCCAGCAGCCCCGCTAGGGTGGACACTGAAGCTTTCTTT. Amino acids: CASSPARVDTEAFF.

The V call is TRBV30, the J call TRBJ1-2; 7 nucleotides line up with TRBD1. J lost 7 bases, V lost 0 bases, and 11 bases had no gene match. Germline V gene sequence: CDR1 GTSNPN, CDR2 SVGIG (reference sequence). This CDR3 has 15 amino acids. Written as DNA, the CDR3 is TGTGCCTGGAGTGTACTTCGGACAGGAGGAGCTGGCTACACCTTC. Translated, it gives CAWSVLRTGGAGYTF.

This clonotype occurred a few times. The chain has TRBV7-2 and TRBJ2-5; D is unclear. This CDR3 contains 12 residues. Germline CDR1 is SGHTA and CDR2 is FQGNSA. Trimming removed 5 bases from V and 0 bases from J, with 4 bases in between. CDR3 in amino acids: CASSPYQETQYF. The CDR3 bases are TGTGCCAGCAGCCCGTACCAAGAGACCCAGTACTTC.